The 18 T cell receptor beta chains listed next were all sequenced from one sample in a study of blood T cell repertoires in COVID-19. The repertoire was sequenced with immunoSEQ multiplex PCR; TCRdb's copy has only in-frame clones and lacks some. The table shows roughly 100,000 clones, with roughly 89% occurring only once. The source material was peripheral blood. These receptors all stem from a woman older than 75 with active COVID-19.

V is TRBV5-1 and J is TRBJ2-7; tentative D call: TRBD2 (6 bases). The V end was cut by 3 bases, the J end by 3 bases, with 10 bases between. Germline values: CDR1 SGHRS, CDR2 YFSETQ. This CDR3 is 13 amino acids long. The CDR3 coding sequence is TGCGCCAGCAGCTGGGACTCCCTCTACGAGCAGTACTTC. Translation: CASSWDSLYEQYF. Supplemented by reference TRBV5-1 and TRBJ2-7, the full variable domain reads KAGVTQTPRYLIKTRGQQVTLSCSPISGHRSVSWYQQTPGQGLQFLFEYFSETQRNKGNFPGRFSGRQFSNSRSEMNVSTLELGDSALYLCASSWDSLYEQYFGPGTRLTVT.

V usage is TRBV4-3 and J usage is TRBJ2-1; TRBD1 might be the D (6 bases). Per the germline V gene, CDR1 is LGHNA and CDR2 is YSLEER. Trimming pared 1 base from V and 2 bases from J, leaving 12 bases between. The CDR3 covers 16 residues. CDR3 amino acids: CASSQAKGDPYNEQFF. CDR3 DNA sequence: TGCGCCAGCAGCCAAGCGAAGGGGGATCCCTACAATGAGCAGTTCTTC.

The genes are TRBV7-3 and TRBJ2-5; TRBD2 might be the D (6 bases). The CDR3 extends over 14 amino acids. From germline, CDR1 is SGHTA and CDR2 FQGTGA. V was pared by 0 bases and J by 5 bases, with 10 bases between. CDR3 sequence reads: CASSLTSGSETQYF. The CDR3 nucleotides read TGTGCCAGCAGCTTAACTTCCGGGAGTGAGACCCAGTACTTC.

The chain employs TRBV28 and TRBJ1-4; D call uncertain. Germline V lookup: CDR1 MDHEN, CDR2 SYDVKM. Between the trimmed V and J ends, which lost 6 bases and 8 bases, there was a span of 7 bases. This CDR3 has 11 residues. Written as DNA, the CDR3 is TGTGCCAGCAGGTTTAGAGAAAAACTGTTTTTT. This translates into CASRFREKLFF.

Here the CDR3 reads CASSQQGSPSTDTQYF. Written as DNA, the CDR3 is TGCGCCAGCAGCCAACAGGGGTCCCCTAGCACAGATACGCAGTATTTT. The chain links TRBV4-3 to TRBJ2-3; weak D call: TRBD1 (6 bases). Germline CDR1 LGHNA, CDR2 YSLEER. The V end lost 2 bases, the J end lost 0 bases, and 12 bases lay between the germline ends. The CDR3 totals 16 residues.

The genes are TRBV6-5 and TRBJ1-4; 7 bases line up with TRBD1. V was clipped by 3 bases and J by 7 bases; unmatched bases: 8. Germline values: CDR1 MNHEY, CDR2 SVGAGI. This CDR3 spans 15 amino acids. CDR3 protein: CASSYGDREFEKLFF. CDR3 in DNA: TGTGCCAGCAGTTATGGGGACAGAGAGTTTGAAAAACTGTTTTTT.

This chain's CDR3 is CASSLFTGGRYEQYF. In nucleotides, the CDR3 is TGTGCCAGCTCACTTTTCACAGGGGGCAGGTACGAGCAGTACTTC. This rearrangement joins TRBV18 to TRBJ2-7, with TRBD1 matching over 9 bases. The junction had 8 bases not matched to a gene; V was cut back by 4 bases and J by 4 bases. Germline V gene lookup returns CDR1 KGHSH and CDR2 LQKENI. The CDR3 sequence is 15 residues long.

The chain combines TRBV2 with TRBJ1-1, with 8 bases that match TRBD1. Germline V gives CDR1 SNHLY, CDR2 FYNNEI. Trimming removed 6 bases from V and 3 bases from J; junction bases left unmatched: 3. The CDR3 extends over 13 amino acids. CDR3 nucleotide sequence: TGTGCCAGCAGCGCACAGGGGGACACTGAAGCTTTCTTT. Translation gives CASSAQGDTEAFF.

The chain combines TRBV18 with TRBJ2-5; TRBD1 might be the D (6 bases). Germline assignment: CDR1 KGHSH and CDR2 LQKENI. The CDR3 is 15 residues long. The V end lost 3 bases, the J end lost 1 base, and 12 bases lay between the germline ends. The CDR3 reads CASSPLQGTQETQYF. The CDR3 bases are TGTGCCAGCTCACCCCTCCAGGGGACCCAAGAGACCCAGTACTTC.

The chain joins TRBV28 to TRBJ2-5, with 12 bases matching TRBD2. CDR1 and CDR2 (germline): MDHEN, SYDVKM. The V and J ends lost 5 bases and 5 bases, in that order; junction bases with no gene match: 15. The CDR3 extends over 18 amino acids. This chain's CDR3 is CASSSPSPTSGSGETQYF. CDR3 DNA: TGTGCCAGCAGTAGCCCGAGCCCGACTAGCGGGAGTGGGGAGACCCAGTACTTC.

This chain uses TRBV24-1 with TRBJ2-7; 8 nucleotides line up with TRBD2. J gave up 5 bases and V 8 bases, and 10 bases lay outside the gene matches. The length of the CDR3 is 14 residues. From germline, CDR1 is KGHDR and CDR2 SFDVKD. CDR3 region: CATISGTSLDEQYF. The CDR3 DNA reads TGTGCCACCATCTCGGGGACTAGTCTGGACGAGCAGTACTTC.

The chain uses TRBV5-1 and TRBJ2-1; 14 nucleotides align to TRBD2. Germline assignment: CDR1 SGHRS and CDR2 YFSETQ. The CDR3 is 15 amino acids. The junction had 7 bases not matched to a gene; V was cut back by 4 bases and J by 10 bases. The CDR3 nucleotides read TGCGCCAGCAGCATGGGACTAGCGGGAGATGGGGAGCAGTTCTTC. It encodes CASSMGLAGDGEQFF. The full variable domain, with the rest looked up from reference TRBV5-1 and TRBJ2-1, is KAGVTQTPRYLIKTRGQQVTLSCSPISGHRSVSWYQQTPGQGLQFLFEYFSETQRNKGNFPGRFSGRQFSNSRSEMNVSTLELGDSALYLCASSMGLAGDGEQFFGPGTRLTVL.

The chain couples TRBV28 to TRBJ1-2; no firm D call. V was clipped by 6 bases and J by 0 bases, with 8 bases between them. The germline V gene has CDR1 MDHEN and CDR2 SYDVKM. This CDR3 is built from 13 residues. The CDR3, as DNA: TGTGCCAGCAGAAAAGACTCTAACTATGGCTACACCTTC. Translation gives CASRKDSNYGYTF.

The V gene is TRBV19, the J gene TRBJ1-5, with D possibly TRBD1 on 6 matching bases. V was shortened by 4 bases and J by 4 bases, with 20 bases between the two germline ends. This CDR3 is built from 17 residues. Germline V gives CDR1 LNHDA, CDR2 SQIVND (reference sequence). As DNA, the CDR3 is TGTGCCAGTAGTACGGTAGAGAACGGGACACCTAATCAGCCCCAGCATTTT. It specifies CASSTVENGTPNQPQHF.

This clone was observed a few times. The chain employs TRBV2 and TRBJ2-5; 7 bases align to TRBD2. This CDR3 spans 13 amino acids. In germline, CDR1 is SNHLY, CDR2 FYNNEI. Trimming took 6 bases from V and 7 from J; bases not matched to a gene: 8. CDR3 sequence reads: CASSTSALGTQYF. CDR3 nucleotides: TGTGCCAGCAGCACTAGCGCCCTGGGGACCCAGTACTTC.

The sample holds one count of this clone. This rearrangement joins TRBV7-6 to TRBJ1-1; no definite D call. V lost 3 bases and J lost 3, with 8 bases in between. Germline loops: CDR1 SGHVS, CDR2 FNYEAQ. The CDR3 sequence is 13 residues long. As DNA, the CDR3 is TGTGCCAGCAGCTTTGAGATGGACACTGAAGCTTTCTTT. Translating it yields CASSFEMDTEAFF.

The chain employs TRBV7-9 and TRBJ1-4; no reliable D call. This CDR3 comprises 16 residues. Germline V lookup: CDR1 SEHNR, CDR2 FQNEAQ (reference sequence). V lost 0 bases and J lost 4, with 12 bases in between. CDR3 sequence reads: CASSLATTVLNEKLFF. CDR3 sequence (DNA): TGTGCCAGCAGCTTAGCCACCACAGTGCTTAATGAAAAACTGTTTTTT.

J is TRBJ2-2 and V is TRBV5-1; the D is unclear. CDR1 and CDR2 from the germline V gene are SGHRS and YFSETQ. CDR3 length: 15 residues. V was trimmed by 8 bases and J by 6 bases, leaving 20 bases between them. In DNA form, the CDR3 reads TGCGCCAGTATCCGACCCGACGGAGAAGCCGGGGAGCTGTTTTTT. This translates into CASIRPDGEAGELFF.